Presented here are 2 T cell receptor beta chains from one specimen sequenced in a study of shared clonotypes between healthy human individuals. The data were produced by immunoSEQ multiplex PCR, yet TCRdb's version contains in-frame clones alone and is incomplete. The sample comprises approximately 1.1 million clones, approximately 78% of which are singletons, and 0.5% to 0.6% rests with the top ten. Specimen: memory CD4+ T cells from PBMCs. Subset given: CD45RA-negative fraction. These receptor sequences come from a man younger than 35 in good health. Some clones in this sample may be carry-over from other donors' samples.

The rearrangement links TRBV7-3 to TRBJ2-7; 8 bases are shared with TRBD2. The CDR3 is 14 amino acids. CDR1 and CDR2 from the germline V gene are SGHTA and FQGTGA. The J segment lost 2 bases and the V segment lost 5 bases, leaving 5 bases of the junction unmatched. The CDR3 loop reads CASSPRGGAYEQYF. The CDR3 bases are TGTGCCAGCAGCCCCCGGGGGGGCGCCTACGAGCAGTACTTC.

The rearrangement uses TRBV5-5 and TRBJ2-5; unclear D gene. The germline V and J ends were trimmed by 0 bases and 0 bases, with 12 bases remaining between them. CDR3 length: 16 residues. The germline gives CDR1 SGHKS, CDR2 YYEKEE (reference sequence). DNA of the CDR3: TGTGCCAGCAGCTTGGCCGTCGGTCCGTACCAAGAGACCCAGTACTTC. Translated: CASSLAVGPYQETQYF.